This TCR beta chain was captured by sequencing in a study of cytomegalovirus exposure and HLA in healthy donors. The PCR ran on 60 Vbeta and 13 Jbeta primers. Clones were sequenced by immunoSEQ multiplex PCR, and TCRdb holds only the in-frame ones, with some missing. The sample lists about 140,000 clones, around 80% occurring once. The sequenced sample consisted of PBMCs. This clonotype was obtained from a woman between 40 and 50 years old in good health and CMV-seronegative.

CDR3 sequence reads: CASSLAGTGREQYF. The CDR3 DNA follows: TGCGCCAGCAGCTTGGCAGGGACAGGGAGGGAGCAGTACTTC. This sequence joins TRBV5-1 and TRBJ2-7, with 9 bases aligning to TRBD1. CDR1 SGHRS and CDR2 YFSETQ come from the germline V gene. The ends lost 0 bases at V and 7 bases at J; junction bases unmatched: 5. The CDR3 is 14 residues long. The full variable domain, with the rest looked up from reference TRBV5-1 and TRBJ2-7, is KAGVTQTPRYLIKTRGQQVTLSCSPISGHRSVSWYQQTPGQGLQFLFEYFSETQRNKGNFPGRFSGRQFSNSRSEMNVSTLELGDSALYLCASSLAGTGREQYFGPGTRLTVT.